The 14 T cell receptor beta chains below come from one sample, sequenced in a study of cytomegalovirus exposure and HLA in healthy donors. Both 60 Vbeta primers and 13 Jbeta primers went into the PCR. This table comes from immunoSEQ multiplex PCR, and its TCRdb copy is limited to in-frame clones, with some not included. The repertoire has approximately 150,000 clones, more than 70% of them found once; the top ten carry just under 5%. The sequenced sample consisted of PBMCs. The receptors derive from a male donor in good health and CMV-seronegative.

The chain uses TRBV7-7 and TRBJ2-1; 7 bases match TRBD2. CDR1 and CDR2 from the germline V gene are SSHAT and FNYEAQ (reference sequence). The V gene end was trimmed by 6 bases and the J gene end by 6 bases; junction bases not matched to a gene: 11. CDR3 length equals 15 residues. The CDR3 nucleotides are TGTGCCAGCAGTCAGACCGGGGGGTTTGGCAATGAGCAGTTCTTC. Translating gives CASSQTGGFGNEQFF.

The chain links TRBV9 to TRBJ1-3; 8 nucleotides match TRBD1. V gave up 4 bases and J gave up 2 bases; unmatched junction bases: 2. Germline-derived CDR1 and CDR2 are SGDLS and YYNGEE. The CDR3 totals 14 residues. In DNA, the CDR3 is TGTGCCAGCAGCCTGGACAGGGCTGGAAACACCATATATTTT. Its protein product is CASSLDRAGNTIYF.

The CDR3 spells CASNRPGLAGDRAYEQYF. CDR3 coding DNA: TGTGCCAGTAATAGGCCGGGACTAGCGGGAGATCGCGCCTACGAGCAGTACTTC. V and J are TRBV28 and TRBJ2-7; 14 bases map to TRBD2. V was clipped by 9 bases and J by 2 bases; unmatched bases: 15. Germline CDR1 and CDR2: MDHEN and SYDVKM. The CDR3 spans 18 residues.

The V gene is TRBV5-4, the J gene TRBJ1-2, with a possible D match to TRBD1 (5 bases). Germline V gives CDR1 SGHNT, CDR2 YYREEE (reference sequence). V was pared by 2 bases and J by 0 bases, with 11 bases between. The CDR3 totals 15 residues. The CDR3: CASSFDRSTNYGYTF. In DNA form, the CDR3 reads TGTGCCAGCAGCTTTGACAGATCAACTAACTATGGCTACACCTTC.

This clone was counted between two and nine times. The rearrangement links TRBV6-5 to TRBJ2-2; possible D gene TRBD2, 6 bases. The CDR3 totals 12 residues. Germline CDR1 and CDR2: MNHEY and SVGAGI. CDR3: CASLAATGELFF. The CDR3 DNA reads as TGTGCTTCCTTAGCGGCCACCGGGGAGCTGTTTTTT.

The V gene is TRBV10-3, the J gene TRBJ1-4; D is ambiguous. The V and J ends lost 9 bases and 8 bases respectively, with 16 bases between them. CDR3 size: 13 residues. Germline V lookup: CDR1 ENHRY, CDR2 SYGVKD. The DNA of the CDR3 is TGTGCCATTTCAGGAGGGATCGCGGAAAAACTGTTTTTT. It is translated as CAISGGIAEKLFF.

The CDR3 DNA sequence: TGCGCCAGCAGCTTGGTTGCAGGGGTTGACACTGAAGCTTTCTTT. Translating gives CASSLVAGVDTEAFF. V is TRBV5-1 and J is TRBJ1-1; weak D call: TRBD1 (6 bases). Trimming shortened V by 0 bases and J by 3 bases, and 12 bases separated the two germline ends. This CDR3 is 15 amino acids long. In germline, CDR1 is SGHRS, CDR2 YFSETQ.

This rearrangement joins TRBV7-6 to TRBJ2-7, with D perhaps matching TRBD1 (6 bases). The V end was cut by 5 bases, the J end by 2 bases, with 16 bases between. The CDR3 sequence is 15 residues long. Germline values: CDR1 SGHVS, CDR2 FNYEAQ. In nucleotides, the CDR3 is TGTGCCAGCAGCCAAAACCGGGACACCACCTACGAGCAGTACTTC. Translation: CASSQNRDTTYEQYF.

This sequence joins TRBV13 and TRBJ2-3; 8 bases match TRBD2. Germline V gene sequence: CDR1 PRHDT, CDR2 FYEKMQ (reference sequence). J lost 4 bases, V lost 4 bases, and 4 bases had no gene match. The CDR3 is 14 residues long. The CDR3 nucleotides are TGTGCCAGCAGCTCCGGACTAGCTTCAGATACGCAGTATTTT. It encodes CASSSGLASDTQYF.

V and J are TRBV6-1 and TRBJ1-4, with 7 bases aligning to TRBD1. The ends lost 5 bases at V and 8 bases at J; junction bases unmatched: 8. Germline V gene sequence: CDR1 MNHNS, CDR2 SASEGT. The CDR3 loop spans 14 amino acids. CDR3 in amino acids: CASSNRGGYEKLFF. CDR3 nucleotide sequence: TGTGCCAGCAGTAACAGGGGTGGATACGAAAAACTGTTTTTT.

The V and J genes are TRBV19 and TRBJ1-4, with D perhaps matching TRBD1 (5 bases). Germline CDR1 is LNHDA and CDR2 is SQIVND (reference sequence). The germline V and J ends were trimmed by 8 bases and 8 bases, with 15 bases remaining between them. CDR3 length: 13 residues. Here the CDR3 DNA reads TGTGCCAGTGCCATAGGGGCTCGGGAAAAACTGTTTTTT. Its protein is CASAIGAREKLFF. Looking up the rest from reference TRBV19 and TRBJ1-4 gives the full variable domain: DGGITQSPKYLFRKEGQNVTLSCEQNLNHDAMYWYRQDPGQGLRLIYYSQIVNDFQKGDIAEGYSVSREKKESFPLTVTSAQKNPTAFYLCASAIGAREKLFFGSGTQLSVL.

The V gene is TRBV9, the J gene TRBJ2-2, with 7 bases fitting TRBD2. The germline CDR1 and CDR2 sequences are SGDLS and YYNGEE. This CDR3 comprises 16 residues. The J segment lost 6 bases and the V segment lost 4 bases, leaving 12 bases of the junction unmatched. The CDR3: CASSPRDYPRAGELFF. The CDR3 DNA reads TGTGCCAGCAGCCCTCGGGACTACCCTAGGGCCGGGGAGCTGTTTTTT.

The V gene is TRBV4-2, the J gene TRBJ2-1; tentative D call: TRBD1 (6 bases). Germline V gene lookup returns CDR1 LGHNA and CDR2 YNFKEQ. Trimming removed 1 base from V and 3 bases from J, with 10 bases in between. The CDR3 is 15 amino acids. CDR3 region: CASSQAGAYYNEQFF. In DNA form, the CDR3 reads TGTGCCAGCAGCCAAGCAGGGGCCTACTACAATGAGCAGTTCTTC.

CDR3 loop: CASGKRGGRDEQYF. The CDR3 nucleotides read TGCGCCAGCGGTAAGCGGGGGGGCCGGGACGAGCAGTACTTC. The chain couples TRBV5-1 to TRBJ2-7, with 10 bases fitting TRBD2. The V gene's germline CDR1 is SGHRS and CDR2 YFSETQ. CDR3 length equals 14 residues. The V gene end was trimmed by 7 bases and the J gene end by 5 bases; junction bases not matched to a gene: 9.